This T cell receptor (beta chain) came from a study of blood T cell repertoires in COVID-19. Germline-derived CDR1 and CDR2 are LNHDA and SQIVND (reference sequence). The CDR3 covers 13 residues. The V segment lost 9 bases and the J segment 3 bases; nucleotides outside the gene matches: 6. Profiled with immunoSEQ multiplex PCR; TCRdb holds only in-frame clones, not every one. The sample has approximately 150,000 clones; 81% are singletons. The sequenced sample was peripheral blood. The V and J genes are TRBV19 and TRBJ2-7, with 9 nucleotides matching TRBD2. The clonotype was recovered from a human donor in a cohort sampled during active COVID-19. The CDR3 nucleotides read TGTGCCAGCCGTAGCGGGAGCGGCTACGAGCAGTACTTC. Amino acid sequence: CASRSGSGYEQYF.